The 26 T cell receptor beta chains presented below share a single source sample, sequenced in a study of OX40 agonist ivuxolimab in advanced cancers. Repertoires were generated with immunoSEQ multiplex PCR, while TCRdb's copy carries only in-frame clones and drops some. Altogether some 86,000 clones are present, approximately 94% being singletons, with the ten largest covering 9.5% to 10%. Sequenced material: CD4+ or CD8+ T cells sorted from blood, taken in a trial of the OX40 agonist ivuxolimab. The receptor source for this set is an adult with an advanced solid tumor such as melanoma, head and neck, liver or kidney cancer.

Only a few counts were recorded for this clone. As DNA, the CDR3 is TGTGCCAGCAGTGACGGGGCGGACAGCTACGAGCAGTACTTC. Translated: CASSDGADSYEQYF. This chain links TRBV2 with TRBJ2-7; D possibly corresponds to TRBD1 (6 bases). The germline V gene has CDR1 SNHLY and CDR2 FYNNEI. This CDR3 contains 14 residues. Trimming took 3 bases from V and 3 from J, leaving 12 bases between them.

This clone was seen a handful of times. This chain joins TRBV7-9 and TRBJ2-7; D not resolved. Germline V gene lookup returns CDR1 SEHNR and CDR2 FQNEAQ (reference sequence). Trimming removed 0 bases at V and 5 bases at J, with 11 bases between. The CDR3 has 14 amino acids. The CDR3 spells CASSLALVRDEQYF. In nucleotides, the CDR3 is TGTGCCAGCAGCTTAGCACTCGTTCGAGACGAGCAGTACTTC.

J is TRBJ2-1 and V is TRBV2; D gene ambiguous. CDR1 is SNHLY, CDR2 FYNNEI, per germline. Deletions cut 1 base from V and 14 bases from J, with 9 bases between. This CDR3 spans 11 amino acids. For the CDR3, the DNA is TGTGCCAGCAGTGAAGGAACACCTGAGTTCTTC. Translating gives CASSEGTPEFF.

J is TRBJ2-3 and V is TRBV19; D not certain. The CDR3 is 13 amino acids. In germline, CDR1 is LNHDA, CDR2 SQIVND (reference sequence). Trimming took 1 base from V and 1 from J, leaving 3 bases between them. The CDR3 loop is CASSIVGTDTQYF. CDR3 in DNA: TGTGCCAGTAGTATAGTGGGCACAGATACGCAGTATTTT.

The gene calls are TRBV27 and TRBJ2-6, with D unresolved. The germline V gene encodes CDR1 MNHEY and CDR2 SMNVEV (reference sequence). CDR3 length: 16 residues. Trimming shortened V by 0 bases and J by 0 bases, and 6 bases separated the two germline ends. The CDR3, as DNA: TGTGCCAGCAGTTTATCCAGGTACTCTGGGGCCAACGTCCTGACTTTC. It specifies CASSLSRYSGANVLTF. The variable domain in full, with the rest retrieved from reference TRBV27 and TRBJ2-6, is EAQVTQNPRYLITVTGKKLTVTCSQNMNHEYMSWYRQDPGLGLRQIYYSMNVEVTDKGDVPEGYKVSRKEKRNFPLILESPSPNQTSLYFCASSLSRYSGANVLTFGAGSRLTVL.

The chain couples TRBV27 to TRBJ1-6; D remains ambiguous. This CDR3 comprises 15 residues. Trimming cost V 4 bases and J 10 bases, with 17 bases left between them. The germline V gene has CDR1 MNHEY and CDR2 SMNVEV (reference sequence). The DNA for the CDR3 is TGTGCCAGCAGTTCAGATGATGCCAGAAGATCACCCCTCCACTTT. Protein product: CASSSDDARRSPLHF.

Concerning this clone: The CDR3 does not end in the conserved phenylalanine or tryptophan, so this is likely a read error. It is unclear where the CDR3 begins or ends on the DNA, so no DNA is shown, and the CDR3 is as TCRdb lists it. The chain links TRBV11-2 to TRBJ2-7; whether TRBD2, the table's D call, matches the DNA was not checked. The germline V gene has CDR1 SGHAT and CDR2 FQNNGV. The CDR3 contains 11 residues when both ends are counted. The CDR3 sequence: CASSLTSGYPD.

The genes are TRBV28 and TRBJ1-4; D is unresolved. With 4 bases removed from V and 0 bases from J, the gap between germline ends came to 9 bases. Germline V gives CDR1 MDHEN, CDR2 SYDVKM. The CDR3 loop spans 15 amino acids. The DNA for the CDR3 is TGTGCCAGCAGTTCACGGTTTGCAACTAATGAAAAACTGTTTTTT. Translation gives CASSSRFATNEKLFF.

The genes are TRBV7-9 and TRBJ2-1; unclear D gene. The CDR3 has 13 residues. Germline-derived CDR1 and CDR2 are SEHNR and FQNEAQ (reference sequence). V lost 7 bases and J 6 bases, leaving 13 bases between the germline ends. CDR3 bases: TGTGCCAGCACCTTGTTAGGGCCCAATGAGCAGTTCTTC. This sequence encodes CASTLLGPNEQFF.

This chain links TRBV18 with TRBJ2-7; 8 bases align to TRBD2. CDR3 length equals 12 residues. Per the germline V gene, CDR1 is KGHSH and CDR2 is LQKENI. With 3 bases clipped from V and 6 bases from J, the junction kept 1 base outside the gene matches. CDR3 in DNA: TGTGCCAGCTCACCGGCGGGGGGCGAGCAGTACTTC. Translation gives CASSPAGGEQYF.

The V and J genes are TRBV27 and TRBJ1-3; D uncertain. The germline V gene encodes CDR1 MNHEY and CDR2 SMNVEV (reference sequence). Trimming took off 3 bases at V and 4 bases at J, with 13 bases between the two ends. CDR3 length: 15 residues. In DNA form, the CDR3 reads TGTGCCAGCAGTTTCTCCGGCACCTCCGGAAACACCATATATTTT. The encoded protein is CASSFSGTSGNTIYF.

V and J are TRBV11-2 and TRBJ1-5, with a tentative D call TRBD1 (5 bases). The V gene's germline CDR1 is SGHAT and CDR2 FQNNGV. The CDR3 is 14 amino acids. V lost 5 bases to trimming and J lost 5 bases, with 13 bases between them. The CDR3 sequence: CASSLGGNDQPQHF. The CDR3 bases are TGTGCCAGCAGCCTGGGGGGTAACGATCAGCCCCAGCATTTT.

The J gene is TRBJ1-2, the V gene TRBV2, with a tentative D call TRBD1 (6 bases). Germline V gene lookup returns CDR1 SNHLY and CDR2 FYNNEI. CDR3 size: 14 residues. V was trimmed by 4 bases and J by 6 bases, leaving 15 bases between them. This CDR3 is CASSVRTAANGYTF. DNA for the CDR3: TGTGCCAGCAGTGTCCGGACAGCCGCCAATGGCTACACCTTC.

This CDR3 is CASSTGQGATNTGELFF. The DNA of the CDR3 is TGTGCCAGCAGTACCGGACAGGGGGCAACAAACACCGGGGAGCTGTTTTTT. This rearrangement joins TRBV2 to TRBJ2-2; 11 bases agree with TRBD1. The ends lost 5 bases at V and 2 bases at J; junction bases unmatched: 7. CDR3 length: 17 amino acids. Germline V lookup: CDR1 SNHLY, CDR2 FYNNEI.

This rearrangement joins TRBV6-5 to TRBJ1-5; 10 bases map to TRBD1. CDR3 length equals 13 residues. Looked up from germline, CDR1 is MNHEY and CDR2 is SVGAGI. V was clipped by 6 bases and J by 5 bases; unmatched bases: 1. CDR3 amino acids: CASSGQGDQPQHF. DNA of the CDR3: TGTGCCAGCAGCGGACAGGGGGATCAGCCCCAGCATTTT.

The chain carries TRBV27 and TRBJ1-2, with 9 bases matching TRBD1. The trim removed 6 bases at V and 3 bases at J, leaving 2 bases unmatched. The CDR3 contains 13 residues. From germline, CDR1 is MNHEY and CDR2 SMNVEV (reference sequence). CDR3 sequence (DNA): TGTGCCAGCAGGGACAGGGGCGACTATGGCTACACCTTC. It yields the protein CASRDRGDYGYTF.

This chain joins TRBV5-1 and TRBJ1-2; no clear D. The CDR3 totals 13 residues. The germline gives CDR1 SGHRS, CDR2 YFSETQ. Trimming took 1 base from V and 6 from J, leaving 10 bases between them. The CDR3 DNA is TGCGCCAGCAGCTTGTGGGGAGGAGATGGCTACACCTTC. It yields the protein CASSLWGGDGYTF.

The chain recombines TRBV4-1 with TRBJ2-1; 10 bases agree with TRBD2. Germline assignment: CDR1 MGHRA and CDR2 YSYEKL. With V trimmed by 3 bases and J by 7 bases, 18 bases remained unmatched. The CDR3 is made up of 19 amino acids. The CDR3 region has the DNA TGCGCCAGCAGCCAGACGCCCTTCAAGCGGGAGGGCCTGAGGAATGAGCAGTTCTTC. The encoded protein is CASSQTPFKREGLRNEQFF.

This rearrangement joins TRBV7-2 to TRBJ2-7, with TRBD1 identical over 8 bases. CDR1 is SGHTA, CDR2 FQGNSA, per germline. V dropped 5 bases and J dropped 7; count of bases not matched to a gene: 10. The CDR3 is made up of 14 amino acids. The CDR3 is CASSRAGGPEEQYF. The CDR3 DNA follows: TGTGCCAGCAGCCGTGCAGGGGGCCCAGAGGAGCAGTACTTC.

The chain combines TRBV5-6 with TRBJ2-1; D not certain. CDR3 length equals 11 residues. Germline values: CDR1 SGHDT, CDR2 YYEEEE. Deletions cut 1 base from V and 10 bases from J, with 6 bases between. In DNA form, the CDR3 reads TGTGCCAGCAGCTTGATCGGGGAGCAGTTCTTC. The encoded protein is CASSLIGEQFF.

This sequence joins TRBV19 and TRBJ2-1; a possible D gene is TRBD2 (5 bases). V was trimmed by 5 bases and J by 1 base, leaving 12 bases between them. This CDR3 is 15 amino acids long. The V gene's germline CDR1 is LNHDA and CDR2 SQIVND (reference sequence). The chain's CDR3 is CASSPPGISYNEQFF. CDR3 sequence (DNA): TGTGCCAGTAGTCCCCCGGGGATTTCCTACAATGAGCAGTTCTTC.

The chain combines TRBV7-9 with TRBJ2-6; D is unclear. The germline gives CDR1 SEHNR, CDR2 FQNEAQ (reference sequence). The CDR3 has 15 residues. Trimming shortened V by 4 bases and J by 0 bases, and 7 bases separated the two germline ends. The CDR3 protein is CASSSLSSGANVLTF. CDR3 DNA sequence: TGTGCCAGCAGCTCTCTGAGCTCTGGGGCCAACGTCCTGACTTTC.

CDR3 nucleotide sequence: TGTGCCAGCAGCCCAAGTGACAGCTTCCTCAATCAGCCCCAGCATTTT. This translates into CASSPSDSFLNQPQHF. This sequence joins TRBV7-9 and TRBJ1-5; TRBD1 is a possible D gene (5 bases). Germline V gives CDR1 SEHNR, CDR2 FQNEAQ (reference sequence). There are 16 residues in the CDR3. Trimming removed 5 bases from V and 3 bases from J, with 17 bases in between.

This chain connects TRBV28 to TRBJ1-4; D uncertain. V dropped 11 bases and J dropped 1 base, with 11 bases sitting between them. The CDR3 length is 13 residues. Germline CDR1 and CDR2: MDHEN and SYDVKM. CDR3 nucleotides: TGTGCCGCCGGGTGGCGAACTAATGAAAAACTGTTTTTT. Translation: CAAGWRTNEKLFF.

This rearrangement joins TRBV6-5 to TRBJ2-2; D ambiguous. CDR1 and CDR2 (germline): MNHEY, SVGAGI. Trimming took 7 bases from V and 6 from J, leaving 15 bases between them. The CDR3 length is 14 residues. This chain's CDR3 is CASNFADYPGELFF. CDR3 DNA: TGTGCCAGCAATTTTGCCGATTACCCCGGGGAGCTGTTTTTT.

This clone was found once. The V and J genes are TRBV21-1 and TRBJ2-2; TRBD1 was called by the table and not checked on the DNA. TRBV21-1 is a documented pseudogene. This CDR3 spans 16 amino acids. CDR3 residues: CASNQETGGPTGELFF. CDR3 sequence (DNA): TGTGCCAGCAATCAAGAGACAGGGGGGCCGACCGGGGAGCTGTTTTTT.